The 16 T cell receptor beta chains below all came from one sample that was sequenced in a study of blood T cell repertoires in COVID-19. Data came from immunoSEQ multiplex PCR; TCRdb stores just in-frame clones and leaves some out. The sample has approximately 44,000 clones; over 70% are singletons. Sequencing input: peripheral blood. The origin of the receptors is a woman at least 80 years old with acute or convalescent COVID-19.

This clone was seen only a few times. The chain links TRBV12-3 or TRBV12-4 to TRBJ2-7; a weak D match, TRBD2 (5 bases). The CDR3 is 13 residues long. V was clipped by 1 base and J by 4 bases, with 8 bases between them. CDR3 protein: CASSLGLPYEQYF. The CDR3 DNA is TGTGCCAGCAGTTTAGGACTACCTTACGAGCAGTACTTC.

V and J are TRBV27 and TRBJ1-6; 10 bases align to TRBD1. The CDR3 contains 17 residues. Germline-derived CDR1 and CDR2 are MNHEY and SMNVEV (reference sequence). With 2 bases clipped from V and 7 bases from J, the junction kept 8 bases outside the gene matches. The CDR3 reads CASSLGQGVVPNSPLHF. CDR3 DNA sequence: TGTGCCAGCAGTTTAGGACAGGGGGTCGTTCCGAATTCACCCCTCCACTTT.

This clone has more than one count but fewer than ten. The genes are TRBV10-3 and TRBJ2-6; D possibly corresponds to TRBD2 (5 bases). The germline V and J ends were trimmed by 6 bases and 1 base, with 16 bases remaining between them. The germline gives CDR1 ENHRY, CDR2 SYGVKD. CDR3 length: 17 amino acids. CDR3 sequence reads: CAISSGVGGSGANVLTF. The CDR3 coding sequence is TGTGCCATCAGCAGCGGCGTTGGAGGATCTGGGGCCAACGTCCTGACTTTC.

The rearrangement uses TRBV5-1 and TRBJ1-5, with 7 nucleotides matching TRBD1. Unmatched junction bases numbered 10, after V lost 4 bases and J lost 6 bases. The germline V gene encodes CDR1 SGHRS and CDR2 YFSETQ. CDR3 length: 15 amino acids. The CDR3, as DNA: TGCGCCAGCAGCATGACGACAGGGACGGCTCAGCCCCAGCATTTT. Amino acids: CASSMTTGTAQPQHF.

Here the CDR3 DNA reads TGTGCCAGCAGCTTAGGTCCAGGACAGGGCTCATCACCCCTCCACTTT. As protein: CASSLGPGQGSSPLHF. V and J are TRBV7-2 and TRBJ1-6; 8 bases fit TRBD1. This CDR3 region has 16 residues. Trimming cost V 1 base and J 10 bases; bases outside gene matches: 9. Germline V gene sequence: CDR1 SGHTA, CDR2 FQGNSA.

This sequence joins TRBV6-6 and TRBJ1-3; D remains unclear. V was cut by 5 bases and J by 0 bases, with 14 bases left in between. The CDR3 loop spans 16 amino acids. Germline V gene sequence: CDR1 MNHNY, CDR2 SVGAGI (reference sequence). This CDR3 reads CASSARHGSSGNTIYF. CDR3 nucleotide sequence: TGTGCCAGCAGTGCACGACATGGAAGCTCTGGAAACACCATATATTTT.

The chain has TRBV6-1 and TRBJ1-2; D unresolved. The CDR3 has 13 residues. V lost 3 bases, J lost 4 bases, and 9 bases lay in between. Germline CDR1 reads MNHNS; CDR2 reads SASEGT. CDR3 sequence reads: CASSENSIYGYTF. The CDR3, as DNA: TGTGCCAGCAGTGAGAACAGTATCTATGGCTACACCTTC.

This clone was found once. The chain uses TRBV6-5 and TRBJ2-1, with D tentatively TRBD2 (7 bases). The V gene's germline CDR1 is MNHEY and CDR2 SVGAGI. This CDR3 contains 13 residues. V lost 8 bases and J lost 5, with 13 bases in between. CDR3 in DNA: TGTGCCAGCCAACGGGGGGCAGACAATGAGCAGTTCTTC. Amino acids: CASQRGADNEQFF.

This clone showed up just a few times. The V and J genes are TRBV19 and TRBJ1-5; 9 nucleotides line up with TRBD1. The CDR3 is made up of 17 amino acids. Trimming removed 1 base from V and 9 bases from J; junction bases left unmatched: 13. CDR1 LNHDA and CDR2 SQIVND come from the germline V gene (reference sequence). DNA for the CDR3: TGTGCCAGTAGTATAGGTCGGACAGGGGCTAAATGGGGGCCCCAGCATTTT. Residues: CASSIGRTGAKWGPQHF.

The CDR3 reads CASKGAGYNEQFF. CDR3 nucleotide sequence: TGTGCCAGCAAGGGGGCTGGCTACAATGAGCAGTTCTTC. The chain links TRBV25-1 to TRBJ2-1; 7 bases map to TRBD1. This CDR3 contains 13 residues. The V and J ends lost 7 bases and 3 bases, in that order; junction bases with no gene match: 3. The germline gives CDR1 MGHDK, CDR2 SYGVNS.

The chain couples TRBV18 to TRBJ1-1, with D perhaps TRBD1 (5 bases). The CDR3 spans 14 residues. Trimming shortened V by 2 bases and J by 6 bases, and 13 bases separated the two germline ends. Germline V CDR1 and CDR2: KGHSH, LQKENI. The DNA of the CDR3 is TGTGCCAGCTCACCAGCCAGGGTGGGGTCTGAAGCTTTCTTT. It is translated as CASSPARVGSEAFF.

The CDR3 nucleotides read TGCGCCAGCAGTCAACTAGCGGGAGGCTACGAGCAGTACTTC. It specifies CASSQLAGGYEQYF. The chain couples TRBV10-1 to TRBJ2-7; 12 bases match TRBD2. This CDR3 has 14 residues. From germline, CDR1 is WNHNN and CDR2 SYGVQD (reference sequence). The trim removed 5 bases at V and 3 bases at J, leaving 2 bases unmatched.

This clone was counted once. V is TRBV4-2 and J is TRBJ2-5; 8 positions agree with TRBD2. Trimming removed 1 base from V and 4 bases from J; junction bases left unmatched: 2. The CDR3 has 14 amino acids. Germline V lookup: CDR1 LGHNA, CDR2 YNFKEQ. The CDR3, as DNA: TGTGCCAGCAGCCAAGGCCTAGCGGGAGAGACCCAGTACTTC. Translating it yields CASSQGLAGETQYF.

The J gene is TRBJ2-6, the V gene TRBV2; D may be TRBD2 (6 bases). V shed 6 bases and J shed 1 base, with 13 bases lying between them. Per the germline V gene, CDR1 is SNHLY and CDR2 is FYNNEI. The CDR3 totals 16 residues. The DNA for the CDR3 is TGTGCCAGCAGGGGGAGGACGGGATCTGGGGCCAACGTCCTGACTTTC. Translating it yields CASRGRTGSGANVLTF.

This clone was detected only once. CDR3 amino acids: CASSPMGPTGNTIYF. The CDR3 coding sequence is TGTGCCAGCTCACCAATGGGCCCGACTGGAAACACCATATATTTT. The chain joins TRBV18 to TRBJ1-3; D is ambiguous. The CDR3 sequence is 15 residues long. V shed 2 bases and J shed 2 bases, with 10 bases lying between them. Germline assignment: CDR1 KGHSH and CDR2 LQKENI.

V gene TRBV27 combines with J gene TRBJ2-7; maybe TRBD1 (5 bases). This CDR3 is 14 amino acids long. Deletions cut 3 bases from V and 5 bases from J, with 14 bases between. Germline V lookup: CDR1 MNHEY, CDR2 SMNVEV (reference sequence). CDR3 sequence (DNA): TGTGCCAGCAGTTTGGCAGGGCCTAGGAACGAGCAGTACTTC. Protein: CASSLAGPRNEQYF.